The 22 T cell receptor beta chains below come from one sample, sequenced in a study of T cell changes during pregnancy in multiple sclerosis. Libraries were prepared by immunoSEQ multiplex PCR; TCRdb keeps only in-frame clonotypes and omits some of them. This table holds almost 35,000 clones, approximately 91% found once. Sequenced material: peripheral blood, taken in the second trimester of pregnancy. These receptors were taken from a female donor in good health, enrolled as a control in a pregnancy study.

CDR3 loop: CASSLAQGEDTQYF. DNA for the CDR3: TGTGCCAGCAGCTTAGCGCAGGGGGAAGATACGCAGTATTTT. The rearrangement joins TRBV7-9 to TRBJ2-3; 7 bases are shared with TRBD1. Per the germline V gene, CDR1 is SEHNR and CDR2 is FQNEAQ (reference sequence). Trimming at V came to 0 bases and at J to 5 bases, leaving 2 bases not matched to a gene. The CDR3 covers 14 residues.

The chain joins TRBV7-2 to TRBJ2-2; D remains ambiguous. The CDR3 consists of 14 residues. The germline V and J ends were trimmed by 5 bases and 10 bases, with 17 bases remaining between them. Germline CDR1 reads SGHTA; CDR2 reads FQGNSA. The CDR3 DNA is TGTGCCAGCAGCCCCCGCGGTTCGTTTCCGGAGCTGTTTTTT. As protein: CASSPRGSFPELFF.

The genes are TRBV11-2 and TRBJ2-7, with 11 bases matching TRBD2. The CDR3 totals 17 residues. Looked up from germline, CDR1 is SGHAT and CDR2 is FQNNGV. With V trimmed by 5 bases and J by 3 bases, 12 bases remained unmatched. CDR3 region: CASSPLSGTSGYYEQYF. CDR3 DNA sequence: TGTGCCAGCAGCCCCCTCTCCGGGACTAGCGGCTACTACGAGCAGTACTTC.

The rearrangement joins TRBV9 to TRBJ2-1, with 10 bases fitting TRBD2. There are 15 residues in the CDR3. The germline V gene encodes CDR1 SGDLS and CDR2 YYNGEE. The ends lost 4 bases at V and 8 bases at J; junction bases unmatched: 9. The CDR3 DNA reads TGTGCCAGCAGCCCGCTAGCGGGAGTAATGGATGAGCAGTTCTTC. Translated, it gives CASSPLAGVMDEQFF.

In DNA, the CDR3 is TGTGCCAGCAGCGGGCGGAGGGGAGCTTTCTTT. Its translation is CASSGRRGAFF. The chain joins TRBV9 to TRBJ1-1, with D maybe TRBD1 (5 bases). V was shortened by 3 bases and J by 10 bases, with 10 bases between the two germline ends. The CDR3 consists of 11 residues. Germline CDR1 is SGDLS and CDR2 is YYNGEE.

V is TRBV27 and J is TRBJ1-6; D perhaps matches TRBD1 (5 bases). Germline V lookup: CDR1 MNHEY, CDR2 SMNVEV (reference sequence). CDR3 length equals 12 residues. V was trimmed by 8 bases and J by 9 bases, leaving 11 bases between them. DNA for the CDR3: TGTGCCAGCTCCGCCGGGGGTTCACCCCTCCACTTT. This codes for CASSAGGSPLHF.

The rearrangement uses TRBV27 and TRBJ2-1; 12 nucleotides align to TRBD2. Germline CDR1 MNHEY, CDR2 SMNVEV (reference sequence). V lost 3 bases, J lost 0 bases, and 9 bases stayed unmatched. The CDR3 runs to 19 residues. The CDR3 nucleotides are TGTGCCAGCAGTTTCTTGGGGCTAGCGGGGGGGAACTCCTACAATGAGCAGTTCTTC. This gives the protein CASSFLGLAGGNSYNEQFF.

This chain connects TRBV29-1 to TRBJ2-7; D is perhaps TRBD1 (6 bases). Germline V gene sequence: CDR1 SQVTM, CDR2 ANQGSEA. Trimming removed 1 base at V and 1 base at J, with 8 bases between. The CDR3 covers 13 residues. The CDR3 is CSVEGDRSYEQYF. The CDR3 DNA reads as TGCAGCGTTGAAGGAGACAGGTCCTACGAGCAGTACTTC.

The J gene is TRBJ1-2, the V gene TRBV18, with a weak D call TRBD1 (5 bases). This CDR3 is built from 12 residues. In germline, CDR1 is KGHSH, CDR2 LQKENI. V was pared by 3 bases and J by 8 bases, with 10 bases between. CDR3 sequence reads: CASSPQGPGYTF. As DNA, the CDR3 is TGTGCCAGCTCACCTCAGGGCCCGGGCTACACCTTC.

The CDR3 coding sequence is TGTGCCAGCAGCCTCGAATCGAATAGGGACTTAGCCAAAAACATTCAGTACTTC. Protein: CASSLESNRDLAKNIQYF. The V and J genes are TRBV5-6 and TRBJ2-4, with D maybe TRBD2 (6 bases). This CDR3 contains 18 residues. V lost 4 bases to trimming and J lost 0 bases, with 20 bases between them. The germline CDR1 and CDR2 sequences are SGHDT and YYEEEE.

The rearrangement joins TRBV4-3 to TRBJ1-2, with 9 bases fitting TRBD1. The CDR3 is 16 amino acids. V trimming: 0 bases; J trimming: 2 bases; junction bases outside the gene matches: 4. CDR1 and CDR2 (germline): LGHNA, YSLEER. CDR3 in amino acids: CASSQEGTGRNYGYTF. DNA of the CDR3: TGCGCCAGCAGCCAAGAGGGGACAGGGCGGAACTATGGCTACACCTTC.

J is TRBJ2-7 and V is TRBV19, with TRBD1 identical over 10 bases. Germline loops: CDR1 LNHDA, CDR2 SQIVND (reference sequence). V was clipped by 7 bases and J by 5 bases; unmatched bases: 5. The CDR3 length is 13 residues. The CDR3 DNA is TGTGCCAGTACCCGGGACAGGGGAGACGAGCAGTACTTC. Its protein is CASTRDRGDEQYF.

The J gene is TRBJ2-3, the V gene TRBV6-5, with D unresolved. CDR1 is MNHEY and CDR2 is SVGAGI in the germline V gene. The V gene lost 6 bases and the J gene lost 6 bases, with 10 bases spanning the gap. The CDR3 totals 12 residues. DNA for the CDR3: TGTGCCAGCAGCTACATCGGGGATACGCAGTATTTT. Translation gives CASSYIGDTQYF.

The rearrangement joins TRBV5-1 to TRBJ2-3, with 7 bases matching TRBD2. V lost 4 bases, J lost 8 bases, and 10 bases stayed unmatched. The CDR3 has 14 residues. CDR1 is SGHRS, CDR2 YFSETQ, per germline. The DNA for the CDR3 is TGCGCCAGCAGCCCAACTAGCGCAGGAGGTACGCAGTATTTT. As protein: CASSPTSAGGTQYF.

The chain is built from TRBV7-2 and TRBJ2-3, with 7 bases matching TRBD1. V lost 5 bases and J lost 8; bases outside the gene matches: 7. The germline V gene encodes CDR1 SGHTA and CDR2 FQGNSA. The CDR3 sequence is 13 residues long. CDR3 coding DNA: TGTGCCAGCAGCCTGACCAGGGGGACTACGCAGTATTTT. Protein: CASSLTRGTTQYF. The complete variable domain, with remaining parts taken from reference TRBV7-2 and TRBJ2-3, reads GAGVSQSPSNKVTEKGKDVELRCDPISGHTALYWYRQSLGQGLEFLIYFQGNSAPDKSGLPSDRFSAERTGGSVSTLTIQRTQQEDSAVYLCASSLTRGTTQYFGPGTRLTVL.

The chain carries TRBV7-2 and TRBJ2-4; TRBD1 matches 9 bases. In germline, CDR1 is SGHTA, CDR2 FQGNSA. J was trimmed by 7 bases and V by 5 bases; bases with no gene match: 9. The CDR3 consists of 15 residues. This chain's CDR3 is CASSPGGGQGNIQYF. The CDR3 DNA is TGTGCCAGCAGCCCAGGGGGGGGACAGGGTAACATTCAGTACTTC.

The CDR3 DNA is TGTGCCTGGACCGCAGGGGGCGAAGAGACCCAGTACTTC. Translated, it gives CAWTAGGEETQYF. The V and J genes are TRBV30 and TRBJ2-5, with TRBD1 identical over 8 bases. In germline, CDR1 is GTSNPN, CDR2 SVGIG (reference sequence). Trimming cost V 4 bases and J 3 bases; bases outside gene matches: 4. CDR3 size: 13 residues.

There are a few counts of this clone. The chain recombines TRBV19 with TRBJ2-3; 8 nucleotides match TRBD2. This CDR3 region has 17 residues. V shed 2 bases, J shed 0 bases, and the junction held 7 bases outside the gene matches. Germline V gene lookup returns CDR1 LNHDA and CDR2 SQIVND (reference sequence). Here the CDR3 reads CASSIRASGSSTDTQYF. The CDR3 DNA reads TGTGCCAGTAGTATAAGGGCTAGCGGGTCCAGCACAGATACGCAGTATTTT.

The genes are TRBV5-4 and TRBJ2-7; 12 bases fit TRBD2. Germline lookup yields CDR1 SGHNT and CDR2 YYREEE (reference sequence). The trim removed 4 bases at V and 4 bases at J, leaving 12 bases unmatched. This CDR3 comprises 17 residues. CDR3 amino acids: CASSRGLPGLAGYEQYF. As DNA, the CDR3 is TGTGCCAGCAGCCGCGGTCTTCCGGGACTAGCGGGTTACGAGCAGTACTTC.

The gene calls are TRBV19 and TRBJ1-5; 9 bases agree with TRBD1. The junction had 3 bases not matched to a gene; V was cut back by 8 bases and J by 7 bases. From germline, CDR1 is LNHDA and CDR2 SQIVND (reference sequence). CDR3 length: 12 amino acids. CDR3 residues: CASGDRAQPQHF. The CDR3 DNA is TGTGCCAGTGGGGACAGGGCGCAGCCCCAGCATTTT.

The chain is built from TRBV9 and TRBJ2-1; 7 bases line up with TRBD2. The CDR3 contains 12 residues. The V gene's germline CDR1 is SGDLS and CDR2 YYNGEE. The ends lost 3 bases at V and 10 bases at J; junction bases unmatched: 4. CDR3 in amino acids: CASSAWGGEQFF. The CDR3 DNA reads TGTGCCAGCAGCGCCTGGGGGGGAGAGCAGTTCTTC.

The rearrangement joins TRBV18 to TRBJ2-1; perhaps TRBD2 as D (6 bases). This CDR3 comprises 16 residues. Trimming left V 4 bases short and J 2 bases short, with 15 bases between. The germline gives CDR1 KGHSH, CDR2 LQKENI. The chain's CDR3 is CASSLASAAAYNEQFF. Written as DNA, the CDR3 is TGTGCCAGCTCACTCGCTAGCGCCGCCGCCTACAATGAGCAGTTCTTC.